Reported below is one TCR beta chain. Its antigen is undetermined. The data derive from a study of T cell responses to AZD1222 COVID-19 vaccine. Study as a whole: Second doses were pooled across both intervals (about 4 or about 12 weeks).

Broader study findings: Mapped onto spike, vaccine-associated CD4 TCRs spanned it and were dominant at 160-218 and 743-854. Spike-specific TCR breadth and depth both grew after two AZD1222 doses.

The CDR3 extends over 18 amino acids. TCRdb keeps only in-frame clones here, not all; method: immunoSEQ multiplex PCR. The sample consists of approximately 150,000 clones, 85% to 90% of them appearing once. V gene TRBV21-1 combines with J gene TRBJ2-5; the table's D call, TRBD1, was not checked against the DNA. TRBV21-1 constitutes a pseudogene. This TCR derives from an adult in good health. The sequencing used peripheral blood, collected on day 0 of AZD1222 vaccination. The CDR3 coding sequence is TGTGCCAGCCATCTCCCAGAGGGCAGGGGGCCTAAGCGGGAGACCCAGTACTTC. Translating it yields CASHLPEGRGPKRETQYF.